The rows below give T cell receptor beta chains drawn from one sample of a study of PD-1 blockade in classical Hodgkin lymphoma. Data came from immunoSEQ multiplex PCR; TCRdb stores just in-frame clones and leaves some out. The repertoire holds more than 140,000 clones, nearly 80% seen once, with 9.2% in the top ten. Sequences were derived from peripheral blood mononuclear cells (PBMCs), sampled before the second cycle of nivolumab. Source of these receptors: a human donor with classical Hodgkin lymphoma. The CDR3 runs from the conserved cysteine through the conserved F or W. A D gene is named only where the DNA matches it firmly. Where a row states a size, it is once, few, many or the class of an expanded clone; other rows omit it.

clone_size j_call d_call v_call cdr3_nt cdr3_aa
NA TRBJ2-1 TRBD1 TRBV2 TGTGCCAGCAGTCCGGGACAGGGGGCAGTCAACAATGAGCAGTTCTTC CASSPGQGAVNNEQFF
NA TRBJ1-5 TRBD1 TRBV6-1 TGTGCCAGCAGTGAGGACAGGGTCTATCAGCCCCAGCATTTT CASSEDRVYQPQHF
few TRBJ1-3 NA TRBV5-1 TGCGCCAGCAGCTTTGCCTCTGGAAACACCATATATTTT CASSFASGNTIYF
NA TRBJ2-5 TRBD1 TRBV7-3 TGTGCCAGCAGCCCGACAGGGTGGAAAGAGACCCAGTACTTC CASSPTGWKETQYF
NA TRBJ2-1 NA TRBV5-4 TGTGCCAGCAGCCTCCCTGGGGGGACAGCTTACAATGAGCAGTTCTTC CASSLPGGTAYNEQFF
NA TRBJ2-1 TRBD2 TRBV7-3 TGTGCCAGCAGCTCCGGGACTAGCGGCTCCTACAATGAGCAGTTCTTC CASSSGTSGSYNEQFF
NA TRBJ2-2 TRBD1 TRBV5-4 TGTGCCAGCAGCTATGGACAGGGTAACACCGGGGAGCTGTTTTTT CASSYGQGNTGELFF
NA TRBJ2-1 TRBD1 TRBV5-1 TGCGCCAGCAGCTTGTCTGGACAGGGAGAGCAGTTCTTC CASSLSGQGEQFF
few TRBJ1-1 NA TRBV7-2 TGTGCCAGCAGCTTATCCGGGCCCATGGTACTCGAGGCTTTCTTT CASSLSGPMVLEAFF
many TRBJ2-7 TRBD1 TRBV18 TGTGCCAGCTCAAAATCCGGGACAGCCTACGAGCAGTACTTC CASSKSGTAYEQYF
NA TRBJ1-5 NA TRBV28 TGTGCCAGCAGTTTGGTGCTAGGGAGCCATAGCAATCAGCCCCAGCATTTT CASSLVLGSHSNQPQHF
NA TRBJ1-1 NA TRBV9 TGTGCCAGCAGCGCCTCAGGGCTATGGGGGACTGAAGCTTTCTTT CASSASGLWGTEAFF
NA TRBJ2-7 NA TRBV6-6 TGTGCCAGCAGTTCTACAGGACAGGGACTACCCTACGAGCAGTACTTC CASSSTGQGLPYEQYF
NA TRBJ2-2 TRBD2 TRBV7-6 TGTGCCAGCAGCTATCTTTCAGGGGGACTAGCTCTCCCCGGGGAGCTGTTTTTT CASSYLSGGLALPGELFF
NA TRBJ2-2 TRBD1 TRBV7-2 TGTGCCAGCAGCAGGACAGGGGGCACCGGGGAGCTGTTTTTT CASSRTGGTGELFF
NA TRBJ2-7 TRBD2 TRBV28 TGTGCCAGCGGTCTACCTGGGACTAGCGGATCCTACGAGCAGTACTTC CASGLPGTSGSYEQYF
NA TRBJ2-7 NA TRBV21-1 TGTGCCAGCAGCCCCGGGACAGCTTTCTCCTACGAGCAGTACTTC CASSPGTAFSYEQYF
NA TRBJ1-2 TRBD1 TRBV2 TGTGCCAGCAGAACACCCAGGGGGAACTATGGCTACACCTTC CASRTPRGNYGYTF